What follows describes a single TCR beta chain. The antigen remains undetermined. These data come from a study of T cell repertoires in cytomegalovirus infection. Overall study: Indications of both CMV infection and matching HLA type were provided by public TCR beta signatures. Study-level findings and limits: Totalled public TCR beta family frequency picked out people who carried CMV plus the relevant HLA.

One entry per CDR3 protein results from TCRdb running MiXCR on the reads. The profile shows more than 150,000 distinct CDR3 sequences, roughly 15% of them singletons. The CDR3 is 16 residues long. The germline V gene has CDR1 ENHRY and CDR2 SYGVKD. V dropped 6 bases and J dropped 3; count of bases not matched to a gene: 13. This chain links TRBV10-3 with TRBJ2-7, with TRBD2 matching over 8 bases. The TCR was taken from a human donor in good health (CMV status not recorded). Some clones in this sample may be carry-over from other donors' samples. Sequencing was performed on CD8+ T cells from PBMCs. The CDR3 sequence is CAISPGGGAGFYEQYF. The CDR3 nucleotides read TGTGCCATCAGCCCCGGGGGGGGCGCAGGATTCTACGAGCAGTACTTC.